Sequencing of this TCR beta chain was carried out in a study of low-dose radiotherapy and immunotherapy resistance in tumors. Looking at the study overall: Cohort 2's total reached 13 Gy over 26 weeks, at 1 Gy per fraction every two weeks.

Indicated time point: after trial treatment. Noted treatment: LDRT plus nivolumab, ipilimumab, low-dose cyclophosphamide and aspirin (RACIN trial). Each donor was administered nivolumab, ipilimumab, aspirin, low-dose cyclophosphamide and low-dose radiotherapy. This clonotype was recorded many times. This CDR3 contains 17 residues. The junction had 13 bases not matched to a gene; V was cut back by 8 bases and J by 0 bases. CDR1 is MGHDK, CDR2 SYGVNS, per germline. With TRAV- and TRBV-specific primers, first-strand cDNA was made, covering the alpha and beta chains. With a constant-region primer and a V-primer adapter, TCRs were subjected to roughly 18 PCR cycles of amplification. TCRdb reanalysed the reads using MiXCR and keeps one entry per CDR3 protein. The sample records fewer than 110,000 distinct CDR3 sequences, under 25% being singletons.

The rearrangement uses TRBV25-1 and TRBJ2-4; TRBD1 agrees at 7 bases. This clonotype was obtained from a male donor with prostate cancer. The source material was PBMCs, sampled after low-dose radiotherapy plus immunotherapy. The CDR3 DNA reads TGTGCCAGCCCGAACAGGGGCTCAAGTCTAGCCAAAAACATTCAGTACTTC. Its translation is CASPNRGSSLAKNIQYF.